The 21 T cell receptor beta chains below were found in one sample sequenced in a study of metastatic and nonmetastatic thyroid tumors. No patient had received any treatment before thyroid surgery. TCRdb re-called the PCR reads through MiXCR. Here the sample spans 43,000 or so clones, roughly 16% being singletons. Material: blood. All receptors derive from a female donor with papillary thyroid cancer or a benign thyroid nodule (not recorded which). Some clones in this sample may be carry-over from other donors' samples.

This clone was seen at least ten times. This CDR3 reads CASSHGQELTDTQYF. CDR3 bases: TGTGCCAGCAGCCACGGGCAGGAGCTCACAGATACGCAGTATTTT. The V call is TRBV12-3 or TRBV12-4, the J call TRBJ2-3; D remains ambiguous. V lost 6 bases and J 2 bases, leaving 15 bases between the germline ends. The CDR3 loop spans 15 amino acids.

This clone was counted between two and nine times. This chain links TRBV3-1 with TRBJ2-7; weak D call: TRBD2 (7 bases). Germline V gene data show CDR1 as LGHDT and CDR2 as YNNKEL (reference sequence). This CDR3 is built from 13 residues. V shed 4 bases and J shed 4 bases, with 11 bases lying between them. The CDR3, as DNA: TGTGCCAGCAGCCCTGAGGGGGGGTACGAGCAGTACTTC. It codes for CASSPEGGYEQYF.

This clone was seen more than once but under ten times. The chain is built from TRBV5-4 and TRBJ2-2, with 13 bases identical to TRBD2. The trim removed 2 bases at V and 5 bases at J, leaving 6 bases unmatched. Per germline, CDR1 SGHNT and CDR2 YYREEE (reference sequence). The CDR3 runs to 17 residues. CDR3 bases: TGTGCCAGCAGCTTATGGACTAGCGGGAGTGGGACCGGGGAGCTGTTTTTT. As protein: CASSLWTSGSGTGELFF.

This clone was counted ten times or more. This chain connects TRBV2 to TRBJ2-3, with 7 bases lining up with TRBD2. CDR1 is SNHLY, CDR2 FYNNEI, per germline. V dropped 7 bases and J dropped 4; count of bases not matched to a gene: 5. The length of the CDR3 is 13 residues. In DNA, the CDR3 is TGTGCCAGCAACCCGGGGGGAGCAGATACGCAGTATTTT. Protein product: CASNPGGADTQYF.

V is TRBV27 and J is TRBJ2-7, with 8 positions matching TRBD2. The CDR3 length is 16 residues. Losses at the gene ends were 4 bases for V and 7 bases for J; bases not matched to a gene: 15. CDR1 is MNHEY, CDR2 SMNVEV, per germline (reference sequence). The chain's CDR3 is CASSYTAGVHTGEQYF. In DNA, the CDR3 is TGTGCCAGCAGTTACACAGCGGGAGTTCATACCGGAGAGCAGTACTTC.

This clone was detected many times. The CDR3 here is CATSDRQEKVYNEQFF. The CDR3 region has the DNA TGTGCCACCAGTGATAGACAGGAGAAGGTTTACAATGAGCAGTTCTTC. This chain uses TRBV24-1 with TRBJ2-1, with D possibly TRBD1 on 6 matching bases. This CDR3 has 16 residues. Trimming pared 3 bases from V and 4 bases from J, leaving 15 bases between. Germline V lookup: CDR1 KGHDR, CDR2 SFDVKD.

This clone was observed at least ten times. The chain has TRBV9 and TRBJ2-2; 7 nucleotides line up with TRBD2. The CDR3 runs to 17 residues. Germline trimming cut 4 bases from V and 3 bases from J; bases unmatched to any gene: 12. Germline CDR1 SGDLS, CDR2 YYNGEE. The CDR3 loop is CASSPRGGGAHTGELFF. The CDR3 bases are TGTGCCAGCAGCCCCCGTGGGGGGGGAGCCCACACCGGGGAGCTGTTTTTT.

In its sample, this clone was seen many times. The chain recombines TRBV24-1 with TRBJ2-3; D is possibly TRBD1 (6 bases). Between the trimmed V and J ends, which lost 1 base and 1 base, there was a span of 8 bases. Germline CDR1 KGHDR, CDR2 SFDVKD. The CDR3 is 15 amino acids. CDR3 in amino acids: CATSDFRQGTDTQYF. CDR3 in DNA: TGTGCCACCAGTGATTTTAGACAGGGCACAGATACGCAGTATTTT.

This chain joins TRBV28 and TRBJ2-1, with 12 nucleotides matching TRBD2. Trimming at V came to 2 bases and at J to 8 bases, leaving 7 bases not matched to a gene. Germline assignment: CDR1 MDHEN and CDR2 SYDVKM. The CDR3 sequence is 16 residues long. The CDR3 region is CASSLEWLAGGDEQFF. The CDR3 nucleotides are TGTGCCAGCAGTTTAGAATGGCTAGCGGGAGGGGATGAGCAGTTCTTC.

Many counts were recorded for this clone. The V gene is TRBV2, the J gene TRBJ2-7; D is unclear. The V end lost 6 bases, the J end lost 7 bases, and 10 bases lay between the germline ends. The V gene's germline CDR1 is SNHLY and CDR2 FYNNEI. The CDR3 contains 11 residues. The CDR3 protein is CASSPYAEQYF. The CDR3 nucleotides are TGTGCCAGCAGCCCGTACGCGGAGCAGTACTTC.

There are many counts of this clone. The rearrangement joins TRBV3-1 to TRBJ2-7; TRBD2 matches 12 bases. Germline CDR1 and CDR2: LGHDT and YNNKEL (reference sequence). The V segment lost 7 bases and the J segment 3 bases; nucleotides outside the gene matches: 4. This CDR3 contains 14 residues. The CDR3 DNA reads TGTGCCAGCACCCGACTAGCGGGGGACTACGAGCAGTACTTC. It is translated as CASTRLAGDYEQYF.

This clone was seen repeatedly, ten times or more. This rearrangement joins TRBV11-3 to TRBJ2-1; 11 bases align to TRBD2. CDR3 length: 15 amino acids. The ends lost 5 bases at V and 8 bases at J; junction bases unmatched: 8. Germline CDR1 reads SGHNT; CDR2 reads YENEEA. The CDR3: CASSPRGLAGDEQFF. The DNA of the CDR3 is TGTGCCAGCAGCCCCCGAGGACTAGCGGGCGATGAGCAGTTCTTC.

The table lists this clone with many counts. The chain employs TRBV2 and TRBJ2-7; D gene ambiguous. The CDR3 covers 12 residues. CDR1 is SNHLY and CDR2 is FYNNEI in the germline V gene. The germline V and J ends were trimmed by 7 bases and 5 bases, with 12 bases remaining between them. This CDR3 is CASTLEIHEQYF. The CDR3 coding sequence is TGTGCCAGCACCCTAGAGATCCACGAGCAGTACTTC.

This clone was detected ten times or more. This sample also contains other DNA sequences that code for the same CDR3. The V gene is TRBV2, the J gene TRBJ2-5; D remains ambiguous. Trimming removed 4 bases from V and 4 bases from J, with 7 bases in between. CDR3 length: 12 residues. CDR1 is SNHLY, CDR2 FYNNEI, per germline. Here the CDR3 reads CASSVEGETQYF. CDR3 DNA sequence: TGTGCCAGCAGTGTAGAAGGAGAGACCCAGTACTTC.

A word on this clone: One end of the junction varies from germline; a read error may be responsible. CDR3 DNA sequence: TGTGCCAGTAGTGTTGAATTTGCAGTTGAGCAGTTCTTC. Translated: CASSVEFAVEQFF. The V and J genes are TRBV6-1 and TRBJ2-1; D call uncertain. CDR1 is MNHNS, CDR2 SASEGT, per germline. This CDR3 region has 13 residues.

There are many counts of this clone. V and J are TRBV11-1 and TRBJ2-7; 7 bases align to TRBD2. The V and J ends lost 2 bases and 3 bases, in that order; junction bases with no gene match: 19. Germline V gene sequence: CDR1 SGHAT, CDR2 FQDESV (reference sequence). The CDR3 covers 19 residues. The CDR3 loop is CASSLIRRGTSKVRYEQYF. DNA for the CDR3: TGTGCCAGCAGCTTAATTAGGCGGGGGACGTCCAAGGTGCGCTACGAGCAGTACTTC. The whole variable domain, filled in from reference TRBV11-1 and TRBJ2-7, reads EAEVAQSPRYKITEKSQAVAFWCDPISGHATLYWYRQILGQGPELLVQFQDESVVDDSQLPKDRFSAERLKGVDSTLKIQPAELGDSAMYLCASSLIRRGTSKVRYEQYFGPGTRLTVT.

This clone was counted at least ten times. As DNA, the CDR3 is TGTGCCAGCAGCCGAGCTCCCGTGGGGGACACTGAAGCTTTCTTT. This sequence encodes CASSRAPVGDTEAFF. The chain is built from TRBV11-2 and TRBJ1-1, with D possibly being TRBD1 (5 bases). In germline, CDR1 is SGHAT, CDR2 FQNNGV. The CDR3 extends over 15 amino acids. V dropped 5 bases and J dropped 3 bases, with 16 bases sitting between them. The full variable domain, rest sourced from reference TRBV11-2 and TRBJ1-1, is EAGVAQSPRYKIIEKRQSVAFWCNPISGHATLYWYQQILGQGPKLLIQFQNNGVVDDSQLPKDRFSAERLKGVDSTLKIQPAKLEDSAVYLCASSRAPVGDTEAFFGQGTRLTVV.

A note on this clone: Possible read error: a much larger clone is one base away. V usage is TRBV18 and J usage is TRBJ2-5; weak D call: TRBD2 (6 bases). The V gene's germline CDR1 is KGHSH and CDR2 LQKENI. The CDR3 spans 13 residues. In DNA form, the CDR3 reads TGTGCCAGCTCACCATCCGGGGGAGAGACCCGGTACTTC. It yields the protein CASSPSGGETRYF.

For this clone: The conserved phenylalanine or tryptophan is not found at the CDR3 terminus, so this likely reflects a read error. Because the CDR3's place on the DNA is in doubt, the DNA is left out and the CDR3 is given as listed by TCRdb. The CDR3 is CASSLEWLAGGTDTQND. The V call is TRBV28, the J call TRBJ2-3; the listed D gene, TRBD2, was not tested against the DNA. Including both end residues, the CDR3 is 17 amino acids long. Germline V gene sequence: CDR1 MDHEN, CDR2 SYDVKM.

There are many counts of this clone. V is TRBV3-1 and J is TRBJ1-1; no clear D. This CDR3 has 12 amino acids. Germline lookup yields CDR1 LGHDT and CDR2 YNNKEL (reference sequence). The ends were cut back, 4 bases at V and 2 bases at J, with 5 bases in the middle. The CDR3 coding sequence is TGTGCCAGCAGCCTGAGCAACACTGAAGCTTTCTTT. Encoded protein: CASSLSNTEAFF.

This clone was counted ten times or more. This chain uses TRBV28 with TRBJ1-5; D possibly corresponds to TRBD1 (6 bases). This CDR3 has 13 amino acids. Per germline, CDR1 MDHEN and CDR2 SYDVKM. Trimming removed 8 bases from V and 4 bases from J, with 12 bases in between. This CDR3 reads CASRRRGNQPQHF. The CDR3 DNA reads TGTGCCAGCCGTCGCAGGGGAAATCAGCCCCAGCATTTT. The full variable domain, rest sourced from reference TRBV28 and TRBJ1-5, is DVKVTQSSRYLVKRTGEKVFLECVQDMDHENMFWYRQDPGLGLRLIYFSYDVKMKEKGDIPEGYSVSREKKERFSLILESASTNQTSMYLCASRRRGNQPQHFGDGTRLSIL.